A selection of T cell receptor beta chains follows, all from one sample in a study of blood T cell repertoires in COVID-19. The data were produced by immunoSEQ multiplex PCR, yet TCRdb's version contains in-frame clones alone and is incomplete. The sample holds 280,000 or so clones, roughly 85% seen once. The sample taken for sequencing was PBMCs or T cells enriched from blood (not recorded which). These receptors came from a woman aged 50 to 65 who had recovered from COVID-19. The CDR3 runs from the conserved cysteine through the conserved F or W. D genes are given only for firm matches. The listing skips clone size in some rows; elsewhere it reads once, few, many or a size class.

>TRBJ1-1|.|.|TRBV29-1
CSVAGLETEAFF
TGCAGCGTTGCAGGGCTGGAGACTGAAGCTTTCTTT
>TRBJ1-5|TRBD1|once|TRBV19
CASSARTGGNQPQHF
TGTGCCAGTAGTGCCCGGACAGGGGGCAATCAGCCCCAGCATTTT
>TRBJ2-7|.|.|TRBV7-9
CASSFTSLVTYEQYF
TGTGCCAGCAGCTTTACTAGCCTAGTAACCTACGAGCAGTACTTC
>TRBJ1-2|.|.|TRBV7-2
CASSPAGHGYTF
TGTGCCAGCAGCCCTGCTGGGCATGGCTACACCTTC
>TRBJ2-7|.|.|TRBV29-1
CSVAGEPYEQYF
TGCAGCGTTGCGGGGGAACCCTACGAGCAGTACTTC
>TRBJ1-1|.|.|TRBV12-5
CASGVPEQNTEAFF
TGTGCTAGTGGTGTACCGGAGCAGAACACTGAAGCTTTCTTT
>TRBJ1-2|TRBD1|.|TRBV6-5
CASRRQGVWGYTF
TGTGCCAGCCGCAGACAGGGGGTGTGGGGCTACACCTTC
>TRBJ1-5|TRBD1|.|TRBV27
CASSRTGGSYQPQHF
TGTGCCAGCAGTCGGACAGGGGGCTCGTATCAGCCCCAGCATTTT
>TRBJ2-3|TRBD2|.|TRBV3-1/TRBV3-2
CASSPTSGITDTQYF
TGTGCCAGCAGCCCGACTAGCGGGATCACAGATACGCAGTATTTT
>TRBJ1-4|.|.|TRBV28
CASSFGGTTNEKLFF
TGTGCCAGCAGTTTCGGCGGAACAACTAATGAAAAACTGTTTTTT
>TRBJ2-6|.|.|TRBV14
CASSQTPGASSGANVLTF
TGTGCCAGCAGCCAAACTCCGGGAGCGAGCTCTGGGGCCAACGTCCTGACTTTC
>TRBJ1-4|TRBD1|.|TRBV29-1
CSVEPLQGTGEKLFF
TGCAGCGTTGAGCCCTTACAGGGGACGGGGGAAAAACTGTTTTTT
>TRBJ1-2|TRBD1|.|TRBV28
CASSSGGGQGIFYGYTF
TGTGCCAGCAGTTCAGGGGGCGGACAGGGTATATTTTATGGCTACACCTTC
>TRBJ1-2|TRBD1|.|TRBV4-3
CASSQGTGQEHYGYTF
TGCGCCAGCAGCCAAGGGACCGGACAGGAGCACTATGGCTACACCTTC
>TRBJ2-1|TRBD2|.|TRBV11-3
CASSPGTSGGHEQFF
TGTGCCAGCAGCCCAGGGACTAGCGGGGGCCATGAGCAGTTCTTC
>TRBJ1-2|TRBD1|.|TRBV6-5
CASSADRGSGYTF
TGTGCCAGCAGCGCCGACAGGGGATCTGGCTACACCTTC
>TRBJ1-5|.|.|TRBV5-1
CASSPTGNQPQHF
TGCGCCAGCAGCCCCACAGGGAATCAGCCCCAGCATTTT
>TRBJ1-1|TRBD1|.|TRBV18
CASSPLTGHTEAFF
TGTGCCAGCTCACCCCTGACAGGGCACACTGAAGCTTTCTTT
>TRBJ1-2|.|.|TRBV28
CASTIPGTNYGYTF
TGTGCCAGCACCATCCCCGGGACAAACTATGGCTACACCTTC
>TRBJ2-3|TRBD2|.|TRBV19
CASSIGRLATSTDTQYF
TGTGCCAGTAGTATAGGGCGACTAGCTACTAGCACAGATACGCAGTATTTT
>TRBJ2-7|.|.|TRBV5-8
CASSLEAREFFYEQYF
TGTGCCAGCAGCTTGGAGGCCCGGGAGTTTTTTTACGAGCAGTACTTC
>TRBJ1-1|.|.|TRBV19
CASSIDNMHTEAFF
TGTGCCAGTAGTATAGATAACATGCACACTGAAGCTTTCTTT
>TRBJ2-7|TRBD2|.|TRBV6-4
CASSDSIAGHYEQYF
TGTGCCAGCAGTGACTCTATAGCGGGGCACTACGAGCAGTACTTC
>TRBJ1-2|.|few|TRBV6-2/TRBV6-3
CASSYKPPAGYTF
TGTGCCAGCAGTTACAAACCCCCCGCGGGCTACACCTTC
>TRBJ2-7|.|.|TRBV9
CASSLMAGPLYEQYF
TGTGCCAGCAGCCTAATGGCAGGTCCCCTCTACGAGCAGTACTTC
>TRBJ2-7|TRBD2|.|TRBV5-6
CASSLVASGKPYEQYF
TGTGCCAGCAGCTTGGTGGCTAGCGGAAAACCCTACGAGCAGTACTTC
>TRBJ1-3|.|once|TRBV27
CASARQNSGNTIYF
TGTGCCAGCGCAAGACAGAACTCTGGAAACACCATATATTTT
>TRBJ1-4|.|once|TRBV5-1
CASSFGGLNEKLFF
TGCGCCAGCAGCTTTGGCGGCCTTAATGAAAAACTGTTTTTT